The sequence of this TCR beta chain was determined in a study of T cell responses to AZD1222 COVID-19 vaccine. Findings and limits, study-wide: At study baseline, merely six AZD1222 recipients were seropositive. The study reported that nearly half of spike-specific TCRs target unmutated variant regions. Spike-specific TCRs gained breadth and depth after people received two AZD1222 doses. Dominant CD4 TCR responses targeted spike regions 160-218 and 743-854.

V shed 7 bases, J shed 3 bases, and the junction held 11 bases outside the gene matches. The CDR3 is 16 amino acids. The germline gives CDR1 MDHEN, CDR2 SYDVKM. Comment on this clone: The target antigen is unknown.

TCRdb keeps only in-frame clones here, not all; method: immunoSEQ multiplex PCR. In the table there are about 120,000 clones, 80% to 90% of which are singletons. The source is an adult in good health. The sample here was peripheral blood, taken on day 0 of AZD1222 vaccination. The V and J genes are TRBV28 and TRBJ2-7; 11 positions match TRBD1. The DNA for the CDR3 is TGTGCCAGCAAAAGGTTGGACAGGGGGCCCTACTACGAGCAGTACTTC. Translated: CASKRLDRGPYYEQYF.